This T cell receptor (beta chain) derives from a study of metastatic and nonmetastatic thyroid tumors. This clone was seen many times. Via MiXCR, TCRdb re-called the PCR reads. The data contain 30,000 to 45,000 clones, approximately 19% of them singletons. There were no patients who had received any treatment before thyroid surgery. In germline, CDR1 is MDHEN, CDR2 SYDVKM. V dropped 6 bases and J dropped 0 bases, with 5 bases sitting between them. CDR3 size: 12 residues. The sequence derives from a female donor with papillary thyroid cancer or a benign thyroid nodule (not recorded which). Some clones in this sample may be carry-over from other donors' samples. Source material: blood. This chain links TRBV28 with TRBJ1-1; D is uncertain. In DNA form, the CDR3 reads TGTGCCAGCAGAGAAATGAACACTGAAGCTTTCTTT. As protein: CASREMNTEAFF. Full variable domain (rest looked up from reference TRBV28 and TRBJ1-1): DVKVTQSSRYLVKRTGEKVFLECVQDMDHENMFWYRQDPGLGLRLIYFSYDVKMKEKGDIPEGYSVSREKKERFSLILESASTNQTSMYLCASREMNTEAFFGQGTRLTVV.